These 24 T cell receptor beta chains came from one sample sequenced in a study of early T cells in non-severe SARS-CoV-2 infection (dated by TCRdb to the early 2020s). The library relied on 5' RACE. Sequencing took place on a NextSeq 500. TCRdb reworked the public reads: Q25 trimming with fastp, MiXCR clone assembly, productive beta chains retained. Records with the same CDR3 protein are collapsed into one entry carrying the most frequent genes and DNA. In this sample the table shows tens of thousands of distinct CDR3 sequences, 6.2% of which occur a single time. The ten largest clones represent 3% to 4% of the sample. The sample taken for sequencing was whole blood. Source of these receptors: an adult who was a healthcare worker with PCR-confirmed SARS-CoV-2 infection or an uninfected control (not recorded which).

The DNA of the CDR3 is TGTGCCAGTAGTATTTCTCAAAGCACAGATACGCAGTATTTT. Protein sequence: CASSISQSTDTQYF. The chain carries TRBV19 and TRBJ2-3; no reliable D call. Germline V lookup: CDR1 LNHDA, CDR2 SQIVND (reference sequence). The CDR3 contains 14 residues. V was pared by 3 bases and J by 0 bases, with 7 bases between. Filled out from reference TRBV19 and TRBJ2-3, the complete variable domain reads DGGITQSPKYLFRKEGQNVTLSCEQNLNHDAMYWYRQDPGQGLRLIYYSQIVNDFQKGDIAEGYSVSREKKESFPLTVTSAQKNPTAFYLCASSISQSTDTQYFGPGTRLTVL.

J is TRBJ2-3 and V is TRBV7-6, with D possibly being TRBD1 (6 bases). The CDR3 spans 16 residues. Trimming took 5 bases from V and 7 from J, leaving 22 bases between them. Germline CDR1 SGHVS, CDR2 FNYEAQ. CDR3 loop: CASSPRPAGQMNTQYF. DNA for the CDR3: TGTGCCAGCAGCCCCCGCCCCGCCGGACAGATGAATACGCAGTATTTT.

This clonotype was seen ten or more times. The chain couples TRBV4-3 to TRBJ1-5; possible D gene TRBD1, 6 bases. From germline, CDR1 is LGHNA and CDR2 YSLEER. The V and J ends lost 0 bases and 6 bases respectively, with 18 bases between them. The CDR3 extends over 17 amino acids. CDR3 loop: CASSQDLGDPGAQPQHF. DNA for the CDR3: TGCGCCAGCAGCCAAGATTTGGGGGACCCGGGGGCTCAGCCCCAGCATTTT.

There are many counts of this clonotype. The rearrangement links TRBV7-2 to TRBJ1-2; no clear D gene. From germline, CDR1 is SGHTA and CDR2 FQGNSA. V shed 5 bases and J shed 4 bases, with 23 bases lying between them. The CDR3 has 17 residues. The CDR3, as DNA: TGTGCCAGCAGCCATGTCGGAGGGATGAGTCAGACCTATGGCTACACCTTC. It codes for CASSHVGGMSQTYGYTF.

This clonotype appeared a few times. J is TRBJ2-7 and V is TRBV18; TRBD2 agrees at 7 bases. CDR1 and CDR2 (germline): KGHSH, LQKENI. This CDR3 has 15 amino acids. J was trimmed by 4 bases and V by 3 bases; bases with no gene match: 9. The CDR3 DNA sequence: TGTGCCAGCTCACCCCTTTGGGGGAGGGAGTACGAGCAGTACTTC. The encoded protein is CASSPLWGREYEQYF.

This clonotype came up a few times. The chain uses TRBV5-1 and TRBJ2-6; D gene unclear. Trimming stripped 0 bases from V and 15 bases from J, with 10 bases between. CDR3 length: 12 amino acids. Germline V gene lookup returns CDR1 SGHRS and CDR2 YFSETQ. The CDR3 DNA reads TGCGCCAGCAGCTTGGCCGCATCAGACCTGACTTTC. It codes for CASSLAASDLTF.

In this sample, this clonotype turned up many times. The genes are TRBV29-1 and TRBJ2-5; perhaps TRBD1 as D (6 bases). CDR1 SQVTM and CDR2 ANQGSEA come from the germline V gene. This CDR3 spans 12 amino acids. V lost 6 bases and J 6 bases, leaving 14 bases between the germline ends. In DNA form, the CDR3 reads TGCAGCGTGCAGGACAGAGGGAAGACCCAGTACTTC. Its translation is CSVQDRGKTQYF.

In its sample, this clonotype was seen many times. J is TRBJ2-4 and V is TRBV20-1; 9 bases align to TRBD2. V dropped 3 bases and J dropped 2; count of bases not matched to a gene: 5. The CDR3 has 15 amino acids. Germline V gene lookup returns CDR1 DFQATT and CDR2 SNEGSKA (reference sequence). CDR3 bases: TGCAGTGCTAGTACCAGCGGGGGGACCAAAAACATTCAGTACTTC. This sequence encodes CSASTSGGTKNIQYF.

The genes are TRBV29-1 and TRBJ1-1; 7 positions match TRBD1. Germline CDR1 SQVTM, CDR2 ANQGSEA. Trimming took 6 bases from V and 7 from J; bases not matched to a gene: 14. The CDR3 consists of 14 residues. CDR3 bases: TGCAGCGTCGAGAACAGGGGCGCGGGGGTTGAAGCTTTCTTT. It encodes CSVENRGAGVEAFF.

This clonotype was found many times. J is TRBJ2-7 and V is TRBV4-1, with D possibly being TRBD1 (5 bases). Germline assignment: CDR1 MGHRA and CDR2 YSYEKL. With 0 bases removed from V and 0 bases from J, the gap between germline ends came to 9 bases. The CDR3 spans 15 residues. In nucleotides, the CDR3 is TGCGCCAGCAGCCAAGAAGGAAGGGGCTCCTACGAGCAGTACTTC. Amino acids: CASSQEGRGSYEQYF.

This clonotype was counted between two and nine times. The V call is TRBV20-1, the J call TRBJ1-5; D remains ambiguous. V was cut by 6 bases and J by 2 bases, with 11 bases left in between. The CDR3 runs to 13 residues. Per the germline V gene, CDR1 is DFQATT and CDR2 is SNEGSKA (reference sequence). CDR3 in amino acids: CSAIQRGNQPQHF. The CDR3 DNA follows: TGCAGTGCAATTCAACGGGGCAATCAGCCCCAGCATTTT.

On this clonotype: The germline gene is not matched at one end of the junction; a read error may be the cause. J is TRBJ2-1 and V is TRBV10-3; D not certain. Germline values: CDR1 ENHRY, CDR2 SYGVKD. The CDR3 contains 15 residues. CDR3 bases: TGTGCCATCAGTGAAGTTAGCAGCACCTACAATGTGCAGTTCTTC. This sequence encodes CAISEVSSTYNVQFF.

This clonotype was seen a few times. The V call is TRBV10-1, the J call TRBJ2-4, with D perhaps TRBD2 (5 bases). V lost 0 bases and J 0 bases, leaving 12 bases between the germline ends. This CDR3 contains 17 residues. Germline CDR1 and CDR2: WNHNN and SYGVQD (reference sequence). For the CDR3, the DNA is TGCGCCAGCAGTGAGTCGAGGGATCTACGAGCCAAAAACATTCAGTACTTC. Translating it yields CASSESRDLRAKNIQYF.

This clonotype was observed many times. In DNA, the CDR3 is TGTGCCAGCAGTTCTCTCAGAGCGGGGGGGCATACGAATGAGCAGTTCTTC. Its protein is CASSSLRAGGHTNEQFF. The chain couples TRBV6-2 or TRBV6-3 to TRBJ2-1; 10 nucleotides align to TRBD2. The V gene's germline CDR1 is MNHEY and CDR2 SVGEGT. The junction had 13 bases not matched to a gene; V was cut back by 4 bases and J by 7 bases. The CDR3 totals 17 residues.

This clonotype was seen many times. The V gene is TRBV12-3 or TRBV12-4, the J gene TRBJ1-1; TRBD1 is a possible D gene (5 bases). The V end lost 5 bases, the J end lost 1 base, and 11 bases lay between the germline ends. This CDR3 has 14 residues. The CDR3 coding sequence is TGTGCCAGCAGTCCCCGGACACAGAACACTGAAGCTTTCTTT. Encoded protein: CASSPRTQNTEAFF.

This clonotype was counted ten times or more. This sequence joins TRBV7-9 and TRBJ2-5; D is uncertain. This CDR3 has 13 residues. The germline V and J ends were trimmed by 4 bases and 5 bases, with 11 bases remaining between them. The germline gives CDR1 SEHNR, CDR2 FQNEAQ (reference sequence). The CDR3, as DNA: TGTGCCAGCAGCTCCGGATTCGTGGAGACCCAGTACTTC. Translating gives CASSSGFVETQYF. The full variable domain, rest sourced from reference TRBV7-9 and TRBJ2-5, is DTGVSQNPRHKITKRGQNVTFRCDPISEHNRLYWYRQTLGQGPEFLTYFQNEAQLEKSRLLSDRFSAERPKGSFSTLEIQRTEQGDSAMYLCASSSGFVETQYFGPGTRLLVL.

The table lists this clonotype with many counts. The chain links TRBV19 to TRBJ2-6; 9 bases fit TRBD1. This CDR3 has 13 amino acids. Per germline, CDR1 LNHDA and CDR2 SQIVND (reference sequence). Trimming at V came to 6 bases and at J to 7 bases, leaving 1 base not matched to a gene. CDR3 amino acids: CASRGQGANVLTF. The CDR3 region has the DNA TGTGCCAGTAGGGGACAGGGAGCCAACGTCCTGACTTTC.

V usage is TRBV14 and J usage is TRBJ1-6; 9 nucleotides agree with TRBD1. V shed 1 base, J shed 10 bases, and the junction held 8 bases outside the gene matches. CDR3 size: 16 residues. Germline lookup yields CDR1 SGHDN and CDR2 FVKESK. The CDR3 nucleotides are TGTGCCAGCAGCCAAGTAGGGGGACAGGGAAACTCACCCCTCCACTTT. This translates into CASSQVGGQGNSPLHF.

This clonotype was counted ten times or more. The gene calls are TRBV7-9 and TRBJ1-2; the D is unclear. The CDR3 contains 15 residues. V lost 0 bases and J lost 7, with 15 bases in between. CDR1 and CDR2 (germline): SEHNR, FQNEAQ (reference sequence). CDR3 sequence: CASSLAGRSGAGYTF. Here the CDR3 DNA reads TGTGCCAGCAGCTTAGCGGGCAGATCGGGCGCTGGCTACACCTTC.

This clonotype showed up just a few times. The rearrangement links TRBV4-3 to TRBJ1-2; tentative D call: TRBD1 (5 bases). CDR1 is LGHNA, CDR2 YSLEER, per germline. V was pared by 0 bases and J by 5 bases, with 10 bases between. The CDR3 has 14 residues. CDR3 nucleotide sequence: TGCGCCAGCAGCCAAGATGGGGCCAGGTATGGCTACACCTTC. This gives the protein CASSQDGARYGYTF.

This sequence joins TRBV5-5 and TRBJ2-7; a possible D gene is TRBD1 (5 bases). Deletions cut 0 bases from V and 3 bases from J, with 10 bases between. Germline CDR1 reads SGHKS; CDR2 reads YYEKEE (reference sequence). The CDR3 is 14 amino acids. The CDR3 loop is CASSLVAGNYEQYF. Written as DNA, the CDR3 is TGTGCCAGCAGCTTGGTGGCAGGGAACTACGAGCAGTACTTC.

This clonotype was picked up a small number of times. The chain is built from TRBV7-2 and TRBJ2-4; TRBD1 aligns across 7 bases. The CDR3 consists of 12 residues. V shed 10 bases, J shed 8 bases, and the junction held 8 bases outside the gene matches. The germline gives CDR1 SGHTA, CDR2 FQGNSA. Here the CDR3 DNA reads TGTGCCACCCAAGGGGGCACGGACATTCAGTACTTC. Encoded protein: CATQGGTDIQYF. Full variable domain (remainder filled in from reference TRBV7-2 and TRBJ2-4): GAGVSQSPSNKVTEKGKDVELRCDPISGHTALYWYRQSLGQGLEFLIYFQGNSAPDKSGLPSDRFSAERTGGSVSTLTIQRTQQEDSAVYLCATQGGTDIQYFGAGTRLSVL.

At least ten counts were recorded for this clonotype. The chain carries TRBV4-2 and TRBJ1-2; no reliable D call. The CDR3 is 15 amino acids. Germline V gene data show CDR1 as LGHNA and CDR2 as YNFKEQ. The ends were cut back, 1 base at V and 5 bases at J, with 14 bases in the middle. The CDR3 here is CASSQVPIILYGYTF. Here the CDR3 DNA reads TGTGCCAGCAGCCAAGTGCCCATCATCCTTTATGGCTACACCTTC.

This clonotype appeared many times. The chain couples TRBV7-2 to TRBJ2-1, with TRBD2 identical over 8 bases. Germline trimming cut 7 bases from V and 1 base from J; bases unmatched to any gene: 0. The length of the CDR3 is 13 residues. Germline V CDR1 and CDR2: SGHTA, FQGNSA. CDR3: CASKRGSYNEQFF. The CDR3, as DNA: TGTGCCAGCAAGCGGGGGTCCTACAATGAGCAGTTCTTC.